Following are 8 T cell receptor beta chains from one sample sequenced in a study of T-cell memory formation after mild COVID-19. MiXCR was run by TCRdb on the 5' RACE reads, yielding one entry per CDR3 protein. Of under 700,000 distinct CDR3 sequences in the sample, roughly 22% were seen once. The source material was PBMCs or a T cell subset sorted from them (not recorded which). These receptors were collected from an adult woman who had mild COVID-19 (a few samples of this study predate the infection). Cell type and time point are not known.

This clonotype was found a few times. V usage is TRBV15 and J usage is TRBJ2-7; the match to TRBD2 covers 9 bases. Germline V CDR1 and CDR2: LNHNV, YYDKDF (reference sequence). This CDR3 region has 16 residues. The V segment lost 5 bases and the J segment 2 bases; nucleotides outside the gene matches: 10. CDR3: CATSARYSGSPYEQYF. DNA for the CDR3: TGTGCCACCAGCGCGCGATATAGCGGGAGTCCCTACGAGCAGTACTTC.

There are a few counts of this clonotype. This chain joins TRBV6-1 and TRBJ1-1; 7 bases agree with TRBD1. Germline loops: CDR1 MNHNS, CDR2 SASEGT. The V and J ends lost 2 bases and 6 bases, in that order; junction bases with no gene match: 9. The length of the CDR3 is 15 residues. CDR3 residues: CASSERRLGGSEAFF. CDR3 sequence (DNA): TGTGCCAGCAGTGAAAGACGGTTAGGGGGCTCTGAAGCTTTCTTT.

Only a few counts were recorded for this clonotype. CDR3 sequence reads: CASSLPLAGGTDTQYF. Here the CDR3 DNA reads TGTGCCAGCAGCTTACCGCTAGCGGGAGGGACAGATACGCAGTATTTT. The rearrangement uses TRBV11-1 and TRBJ2-3; TRBD2 agrees at 12 bases. The V and J ends lost 2 bases and 3 bases, in that order; junction bases with no gene match: 3. This CDR3 region has 16 residues. CDR1 and CDR2 (germline): SGHAT, FQDESV (reference sequence). Full variable domain (missing parts from reference TRBV11-1 and TRBJ2-3): EAEVAQSPRYKITEKSQAVAFWCDPISGHATLYWYRQILGQGPELLVQFQDESVVDDSQLPKDRFSAERLKGVDSTLKIQPAELGDSAMYLCASSLPLAGGTDTQYFGPGTRLTVL.

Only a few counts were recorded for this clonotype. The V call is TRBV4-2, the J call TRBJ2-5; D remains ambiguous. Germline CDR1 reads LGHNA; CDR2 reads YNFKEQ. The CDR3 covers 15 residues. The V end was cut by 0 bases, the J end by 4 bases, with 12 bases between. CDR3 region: CASSQEVPLPETQYF. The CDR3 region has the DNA TGTGCCAGCAGCCAAGAAGTGCCGCTCCCAGAGACCCAGTACTTC.

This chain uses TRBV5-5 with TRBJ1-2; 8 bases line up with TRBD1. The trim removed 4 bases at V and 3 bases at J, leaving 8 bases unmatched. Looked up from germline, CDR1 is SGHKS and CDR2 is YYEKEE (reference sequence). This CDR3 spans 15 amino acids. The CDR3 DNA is TGTGCCAGCAGCCCGGGACAGGCGATTGACTATGGCTACACCTTC. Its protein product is CASSPGQAIDYGYTF.

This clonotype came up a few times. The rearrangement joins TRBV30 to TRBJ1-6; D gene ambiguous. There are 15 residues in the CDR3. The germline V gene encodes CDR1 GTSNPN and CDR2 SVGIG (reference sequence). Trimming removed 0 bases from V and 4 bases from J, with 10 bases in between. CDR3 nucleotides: TGTGCCTGGAGTGTACATCGAGGTTATAATTCACCCCTCCACTTT. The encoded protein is CAWSVHRGYNSPLHF.

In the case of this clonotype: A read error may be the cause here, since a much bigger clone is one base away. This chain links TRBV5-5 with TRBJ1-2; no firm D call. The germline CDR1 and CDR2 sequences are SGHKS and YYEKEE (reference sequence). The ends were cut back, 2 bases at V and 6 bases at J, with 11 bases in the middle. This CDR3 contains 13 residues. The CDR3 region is CASSFPGGHGYTF. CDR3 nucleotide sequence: TGTGCCAGCAGCTTTCCGGGAGGCCATGGCTACACCTTC.

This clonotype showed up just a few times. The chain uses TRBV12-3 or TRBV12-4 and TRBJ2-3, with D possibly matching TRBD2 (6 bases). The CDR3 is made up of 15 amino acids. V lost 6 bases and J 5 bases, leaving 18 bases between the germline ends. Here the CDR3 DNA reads TGTGCCAGCAGCCTAGCGCCCCTTGGGGTAGATACGCAGTATTTT. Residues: CASSLAPLGVDTQYF.